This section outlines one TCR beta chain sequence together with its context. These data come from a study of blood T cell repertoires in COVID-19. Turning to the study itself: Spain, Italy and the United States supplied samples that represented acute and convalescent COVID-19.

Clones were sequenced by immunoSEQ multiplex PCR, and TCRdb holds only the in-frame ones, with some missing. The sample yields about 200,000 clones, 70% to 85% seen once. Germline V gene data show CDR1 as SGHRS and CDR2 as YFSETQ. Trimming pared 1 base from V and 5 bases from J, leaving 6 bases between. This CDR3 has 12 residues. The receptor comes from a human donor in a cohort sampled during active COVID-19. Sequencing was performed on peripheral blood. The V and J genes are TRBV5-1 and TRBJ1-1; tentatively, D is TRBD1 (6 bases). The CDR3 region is CASSLTGTEAFF. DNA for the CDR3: TGCGCCAGCAGCTTGACAGGGACTGAAGCTTTCTTT. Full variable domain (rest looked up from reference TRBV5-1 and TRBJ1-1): KAGVTQTPRYLIKTRGQQVTLSCSPISGHRSVSWYQQTPGQGLQFLFEYFSETQRNKGNFPGRFSGRQFSNSRSEMNVSTLELGDSALYLCASSLTGTEAFFGQGTRLTVV.